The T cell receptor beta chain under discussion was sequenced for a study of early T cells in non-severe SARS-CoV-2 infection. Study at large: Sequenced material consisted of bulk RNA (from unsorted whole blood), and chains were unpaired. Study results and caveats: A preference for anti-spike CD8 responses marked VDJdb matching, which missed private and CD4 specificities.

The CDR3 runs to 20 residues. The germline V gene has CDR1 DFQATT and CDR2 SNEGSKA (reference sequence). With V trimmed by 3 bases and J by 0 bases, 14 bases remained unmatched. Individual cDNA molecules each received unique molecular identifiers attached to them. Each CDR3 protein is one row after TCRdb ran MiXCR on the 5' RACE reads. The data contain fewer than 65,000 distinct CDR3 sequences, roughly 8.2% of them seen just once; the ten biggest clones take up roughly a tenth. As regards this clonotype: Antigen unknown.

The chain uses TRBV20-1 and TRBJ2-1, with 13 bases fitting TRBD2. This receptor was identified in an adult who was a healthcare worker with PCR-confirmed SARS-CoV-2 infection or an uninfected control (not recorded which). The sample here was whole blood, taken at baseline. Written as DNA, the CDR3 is TGCAGTGCTAGTGGATCGGGACTAGCGGGACCATCTAGCTCCTACAATGAGCAGTTCTTC. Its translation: CSASGSGLAGPSSSYNEQFF.